The entry below gives a single TCR beta chain sequence along with its context. The target antigen is unknown. The data originate from a study of T cell responses to AZD1222 COVID-19 vaccine. This table comes from immunoSEQ multiplex PCR, and its TCRdb copy is limited to in-frame clones, with some not included. This sample has around 99,000 clones, with roughly 90% found just once. Study results and limitations: Baseline serostatus was positive in only six AZD1222 recipients. Among the donors, most were white British and more were female, and clonal diversity was possibly underestimated. Elevations in Spike-specific TCR breadth and depth followed administration of two AZD1222 doses. Sampling that yielded the repertoires occurred only after the peak T cell response.

The junction had 5 bases not matched to a gene; V was cut back by 6 bases and J by 4 bases. Germline CDR1 SGHTA, CDR2 FQGTGA. The CDR3 sequence is 13 residues long. The rearrangement links TRBV7-3 to TRBJ1-1, with 7 bases matching TRBD1. The TCR comes from an adult in good health. The sample consisted of peripheral blood, taken on day 0 of AZD1222 vaccination. CDR3 nucleotides: TGTGCCAGCAGGCTGTCAGGGGGCACTGAAGCTTTCTTT. Its translation is CASRLSGGTEAFF.